This TCR beta chain was observed in a study of identical twins. Whole-study results and caveats: Twins showed weaker excess sharing in their beta out-of-frame sequences. With monozygotic twins, out-of-frame TCR alpha sharing exceeded what models estimated.

The table lists this clonotype with many counts. The antigen remains unidentified. Template switching added a universal primer binding site, and final cDNA carried unique molecular identifiers. Each CDR3 protein is one row after TCRdb ran MiXCR on the 5' RACE reads. This sample carries roughly 1.6 million distinct CDR3 sequences, roughly 35% of them seen once, and the ten largest clones take more than 0.25%. This CDR3 contains 15 residues. Germline CDR1 and CDR2: SGHTA and FQGNSA. V shed 1 base and J shed 2 bases, with 10 bases lying between them. What was sequenced was cord blood. The source of this sequence is a newborn girl in good health. The rearrangement links TRBV7-2 to TRBJ2-3, with D unresolved. CDR3 sequence reads: CASSLEFSITDTQYF. The CDR3 DNA is TGTGCCAGCAGCTTAGAGTTTAGCATCACAGATACGCAGTATTTT.